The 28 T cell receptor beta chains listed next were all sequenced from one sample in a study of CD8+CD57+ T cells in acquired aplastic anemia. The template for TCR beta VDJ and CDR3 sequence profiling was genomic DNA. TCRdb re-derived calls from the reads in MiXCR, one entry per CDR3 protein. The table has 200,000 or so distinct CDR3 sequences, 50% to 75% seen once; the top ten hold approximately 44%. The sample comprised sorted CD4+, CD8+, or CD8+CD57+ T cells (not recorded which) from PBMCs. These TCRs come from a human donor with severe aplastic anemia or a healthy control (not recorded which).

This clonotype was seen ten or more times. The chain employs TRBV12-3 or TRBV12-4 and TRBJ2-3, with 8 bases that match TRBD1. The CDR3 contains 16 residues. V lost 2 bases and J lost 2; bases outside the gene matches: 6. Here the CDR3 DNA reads TGTGCCAGCAGTTTATTTTTGACAGGGGTCACAGATACGCAGTATTTT. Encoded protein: CASSLFLTGVTDTQYF.

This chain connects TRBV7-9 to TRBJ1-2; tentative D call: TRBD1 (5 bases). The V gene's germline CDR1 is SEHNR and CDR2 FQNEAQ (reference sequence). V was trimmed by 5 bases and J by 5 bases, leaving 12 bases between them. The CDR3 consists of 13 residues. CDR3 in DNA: TGTGCCAGCAGCACCGGGACGGAGTATGGCTACACCTTC. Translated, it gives CASSTGTEYGYTF.

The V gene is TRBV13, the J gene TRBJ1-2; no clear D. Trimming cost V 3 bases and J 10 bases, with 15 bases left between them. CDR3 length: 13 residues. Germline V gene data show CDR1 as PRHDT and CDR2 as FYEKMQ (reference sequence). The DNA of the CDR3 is TGTGCCAGCAGCTTGTGTATGGGGATGGACTACACCTTC. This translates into CASSLCMGMDYTF. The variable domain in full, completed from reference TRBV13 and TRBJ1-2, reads AAGVIQSPRHLIKEKRETATLKCYPIPRHDTVYWYQQGPGQDPQFLISFYEKMQSDKGSIPDRFSAQQFSDYHSELNMSSLELGDSALYFCASSLCMGMDYTFGSGTRLTVV.

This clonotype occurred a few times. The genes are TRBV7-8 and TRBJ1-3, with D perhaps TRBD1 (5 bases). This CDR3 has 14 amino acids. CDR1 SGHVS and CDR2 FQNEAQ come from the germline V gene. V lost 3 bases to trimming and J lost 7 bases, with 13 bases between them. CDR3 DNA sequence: TGTGCCAGCAGCTTCCAGGGATACCGCAACACCATATATTTT. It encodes CASSFQGYRNTIYF.

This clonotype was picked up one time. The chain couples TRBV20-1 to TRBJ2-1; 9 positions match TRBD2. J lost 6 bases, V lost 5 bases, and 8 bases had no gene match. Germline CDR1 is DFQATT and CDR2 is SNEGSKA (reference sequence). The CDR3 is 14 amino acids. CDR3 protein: CSAQGGGAGNEQFF. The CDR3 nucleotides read TGCAGTGCTCAAGGCGGGGGGGCCGGCAATGAGCAGTTCTTC.

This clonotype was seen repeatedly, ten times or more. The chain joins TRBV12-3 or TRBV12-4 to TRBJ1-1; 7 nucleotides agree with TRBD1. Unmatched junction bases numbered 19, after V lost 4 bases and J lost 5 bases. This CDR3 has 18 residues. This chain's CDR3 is CASSSPTGRSGGGTEAFF. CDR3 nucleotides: TGTGCCAGCAGTTCTCCGACAGGGAGGAGTGGGGGGGGTACTGAAGCTTTCTTT.

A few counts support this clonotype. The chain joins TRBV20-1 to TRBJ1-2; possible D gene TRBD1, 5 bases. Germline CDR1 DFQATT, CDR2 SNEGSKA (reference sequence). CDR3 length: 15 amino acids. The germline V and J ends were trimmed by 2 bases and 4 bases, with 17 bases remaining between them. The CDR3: CSARPRLAGGYGYTF. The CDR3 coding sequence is TGCAGTGCTAGACCCAGGCTAGCGGGGGGCTATGGCTACACCTTC.

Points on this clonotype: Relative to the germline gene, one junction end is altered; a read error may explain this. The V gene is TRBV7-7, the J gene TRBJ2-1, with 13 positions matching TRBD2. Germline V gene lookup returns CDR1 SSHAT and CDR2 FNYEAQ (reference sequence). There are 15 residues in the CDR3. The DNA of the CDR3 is TGTGCTAGCAGCTTACGACTAGCGGGGGGCGATGAGCAGTTCTTC. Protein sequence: CASSLRLAGGDEQFF.

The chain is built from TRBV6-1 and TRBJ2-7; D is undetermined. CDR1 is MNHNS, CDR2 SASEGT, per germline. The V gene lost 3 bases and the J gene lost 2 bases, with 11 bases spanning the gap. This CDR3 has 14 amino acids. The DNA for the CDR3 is TGTGCCAGCAGTGATTACATCGCGACCTACGAGCAGTACTTC. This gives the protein CASSDYIATYEQYF.

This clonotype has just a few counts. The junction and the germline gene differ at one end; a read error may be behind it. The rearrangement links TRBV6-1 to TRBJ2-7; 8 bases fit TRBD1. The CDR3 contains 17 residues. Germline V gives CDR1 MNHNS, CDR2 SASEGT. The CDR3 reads CASSSPGQVSGSYEQHF. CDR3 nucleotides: TGTGCCAGCAGTTCCCCGGGACAGGTAAGTGGTAGCTACGAGCAGCACTTC.

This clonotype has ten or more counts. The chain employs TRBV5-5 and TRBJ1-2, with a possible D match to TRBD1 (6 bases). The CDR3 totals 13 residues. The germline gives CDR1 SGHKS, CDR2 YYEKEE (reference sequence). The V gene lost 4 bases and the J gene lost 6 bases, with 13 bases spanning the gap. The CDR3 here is CASSGGPLDGYTF. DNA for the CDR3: TGTGCCAGCAGCGGGGGGCCATTGGATGGCTACACCTTC.

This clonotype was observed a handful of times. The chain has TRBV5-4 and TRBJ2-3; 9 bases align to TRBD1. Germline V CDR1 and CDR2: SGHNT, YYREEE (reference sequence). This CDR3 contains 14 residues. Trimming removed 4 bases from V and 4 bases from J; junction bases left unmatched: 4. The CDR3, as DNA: TGTGCCAGCAGCGTAGGGACAGGGCCAGATACGCAGTATTTT. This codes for CASSVGTGPDTQYF.

CDR3 sequence: CASSPRVAGGLRTDTQYF. The CDR3 DNA sequence: TGTGCCAGCAGCCCCCGGGTAGCGGGGGGGTTGCGCACAGATACGCAGTATTTT. V is TRBV9 and J is TRBJ2-3; 11 bases align to TRBD2. The ends lost 4 bases at V and 1 base at J; junction bases unmatched: 11. Germline CDR1 is SGDLS and CDR2 is YYNGEE. This CDR3 spans 18 amino acids.

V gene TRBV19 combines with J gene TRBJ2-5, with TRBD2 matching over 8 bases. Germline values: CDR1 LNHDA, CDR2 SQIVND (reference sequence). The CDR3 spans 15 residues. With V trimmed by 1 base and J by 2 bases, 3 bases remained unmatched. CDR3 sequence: CASSIGASGQETQYF. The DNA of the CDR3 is TGTGCCAGTAGTATAGGAGCTAGCGGGCAAGAGACCCAGTACTTC. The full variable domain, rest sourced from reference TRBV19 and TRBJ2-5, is DGGITQSPKYLFRKEGQNVTLSCEQNLNHDAMYWYRQDPGQGLRLIYYSQIVNDFQKGDIAEGYSVSREKKESFPLTVTSAQKNPTAFYLCASSIGASGQETQYFGPGTRLLVL.

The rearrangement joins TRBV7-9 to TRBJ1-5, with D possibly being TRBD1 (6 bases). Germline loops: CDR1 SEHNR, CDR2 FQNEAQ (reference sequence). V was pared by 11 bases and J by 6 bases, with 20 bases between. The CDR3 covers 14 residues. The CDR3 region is CAGPHRVSLQPQHF. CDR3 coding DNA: TGTGCCGGCCCACACAGGGTGTCCCTTCAGCCCCAGCATTTT.

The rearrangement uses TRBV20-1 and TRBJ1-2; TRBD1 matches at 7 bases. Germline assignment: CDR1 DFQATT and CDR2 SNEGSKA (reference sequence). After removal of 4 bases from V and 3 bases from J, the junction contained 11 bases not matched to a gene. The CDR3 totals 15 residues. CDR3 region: CSAKPMTGNDYGYTF. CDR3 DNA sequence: TGCAGTGCTAAACCGATGACAGGGAACGACTATGGCTACACCTTC.

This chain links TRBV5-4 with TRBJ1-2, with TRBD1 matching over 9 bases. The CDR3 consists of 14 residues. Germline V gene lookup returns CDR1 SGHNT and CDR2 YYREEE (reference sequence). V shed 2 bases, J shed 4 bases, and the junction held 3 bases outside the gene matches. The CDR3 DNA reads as TGTGCCAGCAGCTTAACGGGACAGGGCTATGGCTACACCTTC. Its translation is CASSLTGQGYGYTF.

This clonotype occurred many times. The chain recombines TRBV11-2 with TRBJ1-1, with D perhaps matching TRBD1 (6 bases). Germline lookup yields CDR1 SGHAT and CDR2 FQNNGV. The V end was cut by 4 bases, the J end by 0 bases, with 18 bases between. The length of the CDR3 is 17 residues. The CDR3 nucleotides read TGTGCCAGCAGCTCGAACTACAGGGCTGCGCTGAACACTGAAGCTTTCTTT. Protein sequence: CASSSNYRAALNTEAFF.

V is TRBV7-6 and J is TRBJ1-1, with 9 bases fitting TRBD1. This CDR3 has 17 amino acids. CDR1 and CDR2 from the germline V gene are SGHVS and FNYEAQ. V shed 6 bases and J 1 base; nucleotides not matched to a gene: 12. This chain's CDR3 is CASRLTPGQGWNTEAFF. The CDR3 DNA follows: TGTGCCAGCAGACTCACACCTGGACAGGGGTGGAACACTGAAGCTTTCTTT. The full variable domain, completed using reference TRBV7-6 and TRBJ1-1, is GAGVSQSPRYKVTKRGQDVALRCDPISGHVSLYWYRQALGQGPEFLTYFNYEAQQDKSGLPNDRFSAERPEGSISTLTIQRTEQRDSAMYRCASRLTPGQGWNTEAFFGQGTRLTVV.

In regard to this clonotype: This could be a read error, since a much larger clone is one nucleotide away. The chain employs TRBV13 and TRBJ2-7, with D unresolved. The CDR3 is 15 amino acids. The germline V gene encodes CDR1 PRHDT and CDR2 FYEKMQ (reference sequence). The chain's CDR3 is CASSQTPDLSYGQYF. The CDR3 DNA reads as TGTGCCAGCAGCCAGACCCCGGATCTTTCCTACGGGCAGTACTTC.

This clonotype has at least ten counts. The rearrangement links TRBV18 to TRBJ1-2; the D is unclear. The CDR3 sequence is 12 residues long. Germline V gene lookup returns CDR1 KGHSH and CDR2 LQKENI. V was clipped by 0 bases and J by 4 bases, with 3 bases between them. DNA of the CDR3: TGTGCCAGCTCACCACCCGGCTATGGCTACACCTTC. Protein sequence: CASSPPGYGYTF.

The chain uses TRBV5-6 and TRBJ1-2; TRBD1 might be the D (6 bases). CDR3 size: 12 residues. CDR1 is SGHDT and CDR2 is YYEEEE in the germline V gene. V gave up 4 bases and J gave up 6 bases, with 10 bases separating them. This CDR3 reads CASSRGGHGYTF. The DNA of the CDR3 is TGTGCCAGCAGCAGGGGGGGTCATGGCTACACCTTC.

CDR3 residues: CASSVWGPGELFF. CDR3 in DNA: TGTGCCAGCAGCGTATGGGGTCCCGGGGAGCTGTTTTTT. This chain connects TRBV9 to TRBJ2-2; no clear D. CDR3 length: 13 residues. Germline loops: CDR1 SGDLS, CDR2 YYNGEE. V was shortened by 1 base and J by 6 bases, with 7 bases between the two germline ends.

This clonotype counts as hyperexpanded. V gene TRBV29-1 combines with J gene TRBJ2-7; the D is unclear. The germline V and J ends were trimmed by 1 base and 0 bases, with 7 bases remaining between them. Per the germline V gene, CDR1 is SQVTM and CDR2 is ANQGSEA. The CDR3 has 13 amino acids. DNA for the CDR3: TGCAGCGTTGAAGGGGGTACCTCCTACGAGCAGTACTTC. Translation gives CSVEGGTSYEQYF.

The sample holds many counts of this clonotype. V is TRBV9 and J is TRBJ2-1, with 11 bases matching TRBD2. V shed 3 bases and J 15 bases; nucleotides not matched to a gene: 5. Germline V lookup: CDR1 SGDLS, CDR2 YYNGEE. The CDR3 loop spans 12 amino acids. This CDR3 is CASSGLAGNPFF. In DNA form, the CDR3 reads TGTGCCAGCAGCGGACTAGCGGGGAATCCGTTCTTC. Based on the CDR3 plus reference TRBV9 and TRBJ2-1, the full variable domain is DSGVTQTPKHLITATGQRVTLRCSPRSGDLSVYWYQQSLDQGLQFLIQYYNGEERAKGNILERFSAQQFPDLHSELNLSSLELGDSALYFCASSGLAGNPFFGPGTRLTVL.

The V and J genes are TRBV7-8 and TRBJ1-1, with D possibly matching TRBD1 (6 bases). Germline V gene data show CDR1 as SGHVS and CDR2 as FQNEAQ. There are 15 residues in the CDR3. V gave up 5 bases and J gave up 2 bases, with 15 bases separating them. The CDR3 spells CASSPIQGANTEAFF. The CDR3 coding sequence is TGTGCCAGCAGCCCTATACAGGGTGCCAACACTGAAGCTTTCTTT.

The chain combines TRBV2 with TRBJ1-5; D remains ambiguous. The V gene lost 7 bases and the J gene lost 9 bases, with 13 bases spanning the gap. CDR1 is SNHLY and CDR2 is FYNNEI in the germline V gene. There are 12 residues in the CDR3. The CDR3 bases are TGTGCCAGCACCGATTTAACAAGGCCCCAGCATTTT. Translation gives CASTDLTRPQHF.

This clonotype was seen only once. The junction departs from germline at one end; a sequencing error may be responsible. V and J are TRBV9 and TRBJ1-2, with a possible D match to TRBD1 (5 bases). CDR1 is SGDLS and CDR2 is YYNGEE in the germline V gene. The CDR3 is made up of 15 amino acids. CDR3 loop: CASRPGLGVDYGYTF. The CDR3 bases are TGTGCCAGCAGGCCGGGGTTGGGGGTGGACTATGGCTACACATTC.